These 8 T cell receptor beta chains were sequenced from one sample in a study of blood T cell repertoires in COVID-19 (dated by TCRdb to 2018 to 2020). Library preparation was by the immunoSEQ multiplex PCR assay. Held by TCRdb, this immuneACCESS table contains in-frame sequences only and omits some clones. Under half of the omission traces to an unresolved V gene where checked; the cause of the rest is unknown. The sample table records under 35,000 clones; less than 90% of these occur just once. Of the sample, approximately 18% is held by the ten largest clones. Material for sequencing was peripheral blood. These receptors were obtained from a woman aged 60 to 75 with active COVID-19.

This clone was recorded a few times. The chain couples TRBV6-6 to TRBJ1-1; the D gene is possibly TRBD1 (6 bases). The germline V gene has CDR1 MNHNY and CDR2 SVGAGI (reference sequence). The CDR3 is made up of 13 amino acids. The V gene lost 5 bases and the J gene lost 3 bases, with 10 bases spanning the gap. The CDR3 spells CASSKDSHTEAFF. The CDR3 DNA reads as TGTGCCAGCAGTAAGGACAGCCACACTGAAGCTTTCTTT.

The gene calls are TRBV7-3 and TRBJ2-6; TRBD1 might be the D (5 bases). Trimming pared 7 bases from V and 9 bases from J, leaving 13 bases between. From germline, CDR1 is SGHTA and CDR2 FQGTGA. The CDR3 is made up of 13 amino acids. CDR3 sequence reads: CASKPSGINVLTF. The CDR3 nucleotides read TGTGCCAGCAAACCATCAGGGATCAACGTCCTGACTTTC.

The chain's CDR3 is CASSFQGTSGPINYEQYF. DNA of the CDR3: TGTGCCAGCAGCTTTCAAGGGACTAGCGGACCCATCAACTACGAGCAGTACTTC. V and J are TRBV7-2 and TRBJ2-7; 11 positions agree with TRBD2. Per the germline V gene, CDR1 is SGHTA and CDR2 is FQGNSA. The V and J ends lost 3 bases and 3 bases, in that order; junction bases with no gene match: 13. The CDR3 loop spans 18 amino acids.

This clone has just a few counts. The V call is TRBV2, the J call TRBJ2-7; 7 nucleotides match TRBD1. Per germline, CDR1 SNHLY and CDR2 FYNNEI. The CDR3 loop spans 13 amino acids. J was trimmed by 3 bases and V by 6 bases; bases with no gene match: 5. The CDR3 DNA reads as TGTGCCAGCAGCTCTAGACAGGGCTACGAGCAGTACTTC. This translates into CASSSRQGYEQYF.

The chain combines TRBV7-8 with TRBJ2-7; 10 bases map to TRBD1. Germline-derived CDR1 and CDR2 are SGHVS and FQNEAQ. This CDR3 contains 15 residues. V shed 3 bases and J 5 bases; nucleotides not matched to a gene: 7. This CDR3 reads CASSLSGTGAHEQYF. In nucleotides, the CDR3 is TGTGCCAGCAGCTTGTCAGGGACAGGGGCCCACGAGCAGTACTTC.

This clone was seen a few times. The genes are TRBV9 and TRBJ2-2; 11 bases are shared with TRBD2. V was clipped by 3 bases and J by 5 bases; unmatched bases: 12. CDR1 is SGDLS, CDR2 YYNGEE, per germline. The CDR3 covers 18 residues. In DNA, the CDR3 is TGTGCCAGCAGCGGTCTAGCGGGGGGATTCCGTAGGACCGGGGAGCTGTTTTTT. Its protein product is CASSGLAGGFRRTGELFF.

In the case of this clone: One end of the junction varies from germline; a read error may be responsible. J is TRBJ2-4 and V is TRBV18; 7 bases line up with TRBD2. Germline V gene data show CDR1 as KGHSH and CDR2 as LQKENI. CDR3 length: 14 residues. CDR3: CASSPEPGGGRCHF. The CDR3 DNA sequence: TGTGCCAGCTCACCTGAACCTGGGGGAGGGCGATGTCACTTC.

This clone was found once. V and J are TRBV28 and TRBJ2-3; 14 bases are shared with TRBD2. In germline, CDR1 is MDHEN, CDR2 SYDVKM. The CDR3 contains 19 residues. The junction had 12 bases not matched to a gene; V was cut back by 5 bases and J by 2 bases. The CDR3 nucleotides are TGTGCCAGCAGTCCAGGACTAGCGGGGGGTGATCTGGTCACAGATACGCAGTATTTT. It is translated as CASSPGLAGGDLVTDTQYF.